This T cell receptor (beta chain) comes out of a study of cytomegalovirus exposure and HLA in healthy donors (dated by TCRdb to 2017 to 2019). With regard to the full study: An earlier analysis of 587 of the donors reported about 260 Gb of sequence data and around 120 million unique TCR beta sequences obtained from around 180 million T cells. An early release covering 550 to 700 HLA-typed donors comprised approximately 300 gigabases of sequencing data and about 90 million unique TCR sequences. Among the roughly 400 genotyped donors, approximately 77% belonged to the genetic ancestry cluster associated with self-reported Caucasian donors. The study was designed to test whether signatures of past pathogen exposure could be identified by cataloging public T cell receptors. The T cell repertoires of some 670 subjects were profiled by immunosequencing and related to cytomegalovirus serostatus. Along with the roughly 710-subject first cohort, a separate validation cohort of around 120 different subjects was used. High-throughput TCR immunosequencing, statistical association of individual TCRs with disease status, and machine learning were combined to predict cytomegalovirus infection status. To study patterns of TCR occurrence, a later analysis re-analyzed previously published TCR beta repertoires from 600 to 750 donors and added high-resolution HLA genotyping. Rather than drawing on any new phenotypic data, the later analysis identified candidate immune exposures from TCR beta sequences and the way those sequences occurred across donors. An earlier analysis of about 620 of the donors applied high-throughput TCR beta sequencing to assess whether each TCR beta V gene segment acted as functional or pseudogenic. Donor age, sex, ethnicity and CMV serostatus were compiled alongside the repertoire data. Genome-wide SNP genotypes for about 65% of the roughly 700 donors were used in a later genetic analysis, which treated that subset as a discovery cohort. Every discovery cohort repertoire had been produced on one sequencing platform. HLA typing included class I and class II loci at four-digit resolution. The number of donors typed differed by locus, with roughly 620-630 for A, B, C, DRB1 and DQB1, roughly 520 for DQA1, about 610 for DPA1, and around 450 for DPB1. Because of strong linkage in the cohort, a few DR-DQ haplotypes were treated as single units for association and clustering. Among almost 400 genotyped donors of the cohort, an average of about 240,000 unique TCR beta nucleotide sequences were sequenced per donor, roughly 18% of them non-productive. Overall study results and their limits: An association between a missense DCLRE1C variant and V-gene and J-gene trimming of TCR beta chains was found in a later genetic analysis and replicated in an independent cohort. In a later analysis, HLA-associated TCR beta chains were found to be more clonally expanded and to have lower generation probabilities than equally common non-associated chains. A later genetic analysis reported fewer N-insertions in productive TCRs among donors in an Asian-associated ancestry cluster than the approximately 670-donor mean. The earlier analysis of 450 to 700 of the donors excluded 15 to 20 rarely observed V segments, including chromosome 9 orphons, because counts were too low. Immune exposure information for the cohort was limited to CMV serostatus. A further reported finding was that TCR beta sequences accurately predicted the HLA-A and HLA-B alleles for most subjects in the first cohort. According to a later analysis, TCR association rates differed among HLA loci, with DRB1 alleles showing the most associated TCRs and HLA-C alleles showing the fewest. Because some donors lacked HLA typing at each locus, the association tests relied only on the typed subset. According to the authors, the approach could potentially be generalized to other disease states and immunological phenotypes. In both the original and validation cohorts, the classifier was reported to diagnose cytomegalovirus status with high specificity and sensitivity. The sequencing pipeline was judged likely to have produced a cluster of highly shared sequence variants as a technical artifact. In the study, approximately 160 TCR beta chains were listed as associated with cytomegalovirus. The presence/absence analyses assumed that sequencing depth was roughly uniform across donors, and that assumption may not be true. In this cohort, only TCR beta chains were sequenced, and detectable features were limited by the absence of alpha or paired-chain data. In an earlier analysis of 500 to 650 of the donors, most TCR beta V segments appeared in productive rearrangements about 87% or about 30% of the time, broadly matching IMGT annotations. Linkage disequilibrium might explain the correlated functional status among segregating V segments, but an unknown experimental factor could not be excluded. In vitro tests confirmed that a few of the cytomegalovirus-associated TCR beta chains recognize cytomegalovirus antigens. Most TCR sequences were seen in very few donors, while some public TCRs were found in many individuals. Some IMGT-functional V segments, including TRBV6-2 and TRBV6-3, could not be told apart with the 87-base-pair reads, so those segments were excluded. When HLA alleles, especially DR and DQ, strongly co-occurred, TCR associations were difficult to assign to individual alleles. In a later analysis, several top co-occurrence clusters were reported to appear linked to parvovirus B19, influenza, CMV and Epstein-Barr virus. Specific HLA alleles were associated with over 15,000 TCR beta sequences at a false discovery rate of 0.05 in a later analysis. A later analysis found that most CMV-associated TCR beta chains appeared HLA-restricted, with HLA associations seemingly driven largely by CMV exposure.

Comments on this clone: Its antigen specificity is not known. Base qualities are not provided; no much larger clone lies one nucleotide away.

The method behind the library was the immunoSEQ multiplex PCR assay. For the multiplex PCR, a mixture combining 60 forward primers for TCR Vbeta segments and 13 reverse primers for TCR Jbeta segments was used. The CDR3 region of rearranged TCR beta genes was amplified from genomic DNA by a multiplex PCR assay. The amplified TCR beta libraries were sequenced on the Illumina HiSeq System as 87-base-pair reads. Processing in the source paper ran as follows. A later analysis tallied 80 million to 95 million unique TCR beta chains across the 660 or so repertoires, and around 9.9 million of those chains were shared by two or more donors. A nearest-neighbor algorithm error-corrected the raw reads and collapsed the reads into unique sequences, merging closely related sequences to remove PCR and sequencing errors. CDR3 sequences were aligned to IMGT reference sequences to assign V, D and J gene segments. Each retained sequence needed at least a six-nucleotide match to both a V gene segment and a J gene segment. Rearrangements were called productive when the CDR3 lacked stop codons and stayed in frame with V and J; all others were non-productive. CDR3 was defined according to IMGT convention as the region running from the second conserved V-encoded cysteine to the conserved J-encoded phenylalanine. The earlier analysis of 587 of the donors excluded sequences that lacked an unambiguous match to a single V gene segment. An earlier analysis of 587 of the donors classified V segments as functional when productive rearrangements were above 56.7% and as segregating when the standard deviation between donors was above 5%. To diagnose cytomegalovirus status from the catalog of TCR beta chain sequences, a statistical classification framework was built. V and J gene assignment, in a later analysis, came from comparing TCR nucleotide sequences with IMGT/GENE-DB human TR gene sequences. In a later analysis, CDR3 sequences and most-parsimonious VDJ recombination scenarios were assigned using the TCRdist pipeline. In a later analysis, every TCR beta chain was defined by the combination of its CDR3 amino acid sequence and its V-gene family, and reads without a unique V-gene family were dropped. A later analysis removed over 500 highly shared, low-generation-probability nucleotide sequences to deal with suspected cross-contamination and a sequencing artifact. For each public chain, a later analysis derived a clonal expansion index from normalized ranks of inferred template counts within each repertoire. In a later analysis, generation probabilities were computed with a VDJ recombination model fitted to out-of-frame rearrangements, and the resulting probabilities were checked against IGoR. In a later analysis, TCR-TCR, TCR-HLA and TCR-CMV co-occurrence was scored with hypergeometric tests, and a repertoire-size bias correction was applied to TCR pairs. In a later analysis, false discovery rates were estimated by permuting HLA or CMV assignments 20 times. In a later analysis, co-occurring TCRs were grouped using DBSCAN, and TCRdist sequence similarity was added for clustering within HLA-allele-positive subsets. For co-occurrence clustering, repertoires with fewer than 30,000 or more than 120,000 public chains were excluded, along with 5 or 6 repertoires with anomalous nucleotide sharing. This immuneACCESS table, as held by TCRdb, lists in-frame sequences with V and J called but not all clones. Of the missing ones, under half trace to an unresolved V gene in checked studies; the others have no known cause. V and J calls and clone size come straight from that table; D and trimming were deduced from the DNA. The table for this sample lists around 150,000 clones; around 79% of them were counted only once. The biggest ten clones account for roughly 2% of the sample.

In total, more than 500 healthy bone marrow donors made up the cohort. At the time of sampling, every cohort member was nominally healthy, though immune exposures that went unrecorded were likely present. The donor was CMV seronegative and was included in the group of about 350 seronegative cohort members. A peripheral blood sample was provided by each donor, and peripheral blood mononuclear cells were used for TCR beta sequencing. The Qiagen DNeasy Blood Extraction Kit was used to extract genomic DNA from the blood cell samples. The CDR3 runs 15 residues from the cysteine to the phenylalanine. Only the CDR3 DNA is retained, 45 bases long and in frame from the first base. V sheds 0 bases and J sheds 0 bases, leaving 7 bases between their ends. The germline V gene supplies CDR1 MRHNA and CDR2 SNTAGT.

Sequenced material: PBMCs. This receptor was taken from a man aged 35 to 55 in good health and CMV-seronegative. The chain was built from TRBV6-4 and TRBJ2-3; the D gene cannot be resolved reliably. The sequenced DNA is TGTGCCAGCAGTGACTCTAGAGCTAGCACAGATACGCAGTATTTT. This translates into CASSDSRASTDTQYF.